This T cell receptor (beta chain) was found in a study of regulatory T cells. Study-wide results and caveats: Regulatory T cells from CD3G-deficient patients were less diverse than autologous conventional CD4+ cells and control regulatory cells.

This clone was seen a single time. Its antigen is not identified. Primers: 52 TRBV forward and 13 TRBJ reverse. TCRdb's copy holds only in-frame clones and misses some; the assay was immunoSEQ multiplex PCR. The sample yields 3,000 to 3,500 clones, around 94% seen once. The CDR3 sequence is 16 residues long. J gave up 6 bases and V 5 bases, and 13 bases lay outside the gene matches. CDR1 is SGHAT, CDR2 FQNNGV, per germline. Sequenced sample: CD4+ Tregs sorted from blood. The V and J genes are TRBV11-2 and TRBJ2-1; 7 bases agree with TRBD2. This TCR came from a person aged 18 to 30 with CD3G deficiency. The CDR3 DNA reads TGTGCCAGCAGCACAAACCCCGGGGGGATAGCCAATGAGCAGTTCTTC. This gives the protein CASSTNPGGIANEQFF.